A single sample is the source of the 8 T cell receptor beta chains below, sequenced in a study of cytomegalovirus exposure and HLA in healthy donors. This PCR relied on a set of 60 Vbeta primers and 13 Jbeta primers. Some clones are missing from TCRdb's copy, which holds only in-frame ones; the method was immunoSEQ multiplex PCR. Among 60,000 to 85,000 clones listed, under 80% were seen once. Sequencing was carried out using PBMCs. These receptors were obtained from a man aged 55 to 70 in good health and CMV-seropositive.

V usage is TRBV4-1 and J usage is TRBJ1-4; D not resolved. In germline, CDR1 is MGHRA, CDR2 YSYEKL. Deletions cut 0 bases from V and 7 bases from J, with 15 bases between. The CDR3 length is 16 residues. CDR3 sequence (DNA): TGCGCCAGCAGCCAAGATAAGAGATCTTTTATTGAAAAACTGTTTTTT. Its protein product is CASSQDKRSFIEKLFF.

DNA for the CDR3: TGTGCCCACGCAGCAGGGACCTACGAGCAGTACTTC. Translating gives CAHAAGTYEQYF. The chain uses TRBV28 and TRBJ2-7, with a weak D call TRBD1 (5 bases). CDR3 length: 12 residues. The V end was cut by 11 bases, the J end by 2 bases, with 13 bases between. From germline, CDR1 is MDHEN and CDR2 SYDVKM.

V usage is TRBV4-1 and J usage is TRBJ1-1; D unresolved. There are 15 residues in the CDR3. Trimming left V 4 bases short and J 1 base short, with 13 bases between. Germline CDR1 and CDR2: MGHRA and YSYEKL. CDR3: CASSPPVGENTEAFF. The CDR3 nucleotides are TGCGCCAGCAGCCCCCCGGTCGGGGAGAACACTGAAGCTTTCTTT.

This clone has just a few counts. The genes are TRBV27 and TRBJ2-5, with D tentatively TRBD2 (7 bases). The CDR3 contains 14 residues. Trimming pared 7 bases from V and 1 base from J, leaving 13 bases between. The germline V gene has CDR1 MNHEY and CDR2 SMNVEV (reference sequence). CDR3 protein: CASNARGLQETQYF. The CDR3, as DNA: TGTGCCAGCAATGCGCGGGGGCTCCAAGAGACCCAGTACTTC.

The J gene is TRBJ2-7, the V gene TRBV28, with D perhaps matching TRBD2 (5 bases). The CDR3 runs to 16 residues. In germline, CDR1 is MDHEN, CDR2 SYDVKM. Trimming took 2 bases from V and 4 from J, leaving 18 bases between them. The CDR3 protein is CASSLEPGFTIYEQYF. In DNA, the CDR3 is TGTGCCAGCAGTTTAGAACCGGGATTTACCATTTACGAGCAGTACTTC.

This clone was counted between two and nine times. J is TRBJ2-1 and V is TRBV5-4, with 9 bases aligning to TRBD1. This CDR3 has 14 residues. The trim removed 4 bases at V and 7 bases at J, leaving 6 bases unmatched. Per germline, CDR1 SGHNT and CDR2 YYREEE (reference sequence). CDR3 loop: CASSVTGGRNEQFF. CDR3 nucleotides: TGTGCCAGCAGCGTTACAGGGGGCAGGAATGAGCAGTTCTTC.

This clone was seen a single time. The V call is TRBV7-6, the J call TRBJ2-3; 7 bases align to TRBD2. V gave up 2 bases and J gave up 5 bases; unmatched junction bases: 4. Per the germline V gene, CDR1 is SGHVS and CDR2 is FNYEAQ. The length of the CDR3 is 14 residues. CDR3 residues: CASSLFGGEDTQYF. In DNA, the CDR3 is TGTGCCAGCAGCTTATTTGGGGGGGAAGATACGCAGTATTTT.

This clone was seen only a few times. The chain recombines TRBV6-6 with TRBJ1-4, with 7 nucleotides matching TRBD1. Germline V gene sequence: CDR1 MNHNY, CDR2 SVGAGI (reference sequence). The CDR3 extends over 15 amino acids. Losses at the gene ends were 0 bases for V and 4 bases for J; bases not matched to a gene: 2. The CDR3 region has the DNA TGTGCCAGCAGTTACTCGGGACAGAATAATGAAAAACTGTTTTTT. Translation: CASSYSGQNNEKLFF.